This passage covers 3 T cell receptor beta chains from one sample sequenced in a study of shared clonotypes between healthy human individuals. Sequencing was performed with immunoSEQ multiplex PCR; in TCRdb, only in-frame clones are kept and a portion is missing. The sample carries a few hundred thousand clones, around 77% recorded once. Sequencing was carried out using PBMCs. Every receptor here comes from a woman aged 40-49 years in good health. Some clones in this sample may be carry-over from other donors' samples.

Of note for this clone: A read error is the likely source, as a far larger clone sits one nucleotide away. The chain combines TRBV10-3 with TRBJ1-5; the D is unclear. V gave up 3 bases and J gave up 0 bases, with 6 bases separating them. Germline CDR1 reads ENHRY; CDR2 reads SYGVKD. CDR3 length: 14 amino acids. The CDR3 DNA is TGTGCCATCAGTGAAAGAAGTAGCAATCAGCCCCAGCATTTT. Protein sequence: CAISERSSNQPQHF.

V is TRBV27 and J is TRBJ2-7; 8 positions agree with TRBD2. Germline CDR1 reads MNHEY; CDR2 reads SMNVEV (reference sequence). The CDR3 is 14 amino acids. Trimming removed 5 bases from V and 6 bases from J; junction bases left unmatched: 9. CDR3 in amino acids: CASSAPGRAIEQYF. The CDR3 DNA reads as TGTGCCAGCAGTGCCCCCGGGAGGGCCATCGAGCAGTACTTC.

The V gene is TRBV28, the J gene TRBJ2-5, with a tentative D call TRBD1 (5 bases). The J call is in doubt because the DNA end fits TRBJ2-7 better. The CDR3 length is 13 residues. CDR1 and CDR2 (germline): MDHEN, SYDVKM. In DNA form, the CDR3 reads TGTGCCGCAAGGGGCGGCGATCCCTACGAGCAGTACTTC. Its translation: CAARGGDPYEQYF.